This TCR beta chain was recovered during a study of blood T cell repertoires in COVID-19. About the research overall: Collection of acute and convalescent COVID-19 samples took place in the United States, Italy and Spain.

Germline V gives CDR1 SGHDT, CDR2 YYEEEE. The CDR3 runs to 13 residues. V was clipped by 3 bases and J by 4 bases, with 9 bases between them. TCRdb's table, derived via immunoSEQ multiplex PCR, lists solely in-frame clones and lacks some. This table has about 160,000 clones, around nine tenths appearing once. This study enrolled people aged 18 to 89 from about 24 US geographic areas. The V gene is TRBV5-6, the J gene TRBJ2-3, with unresolved D. The sequence came from a woman aged 45-65 years who had recovered from COVID-19. Sequencing was carried out using PBMCs or T cells enriched from blood (not recorded which). CDR3 DNA sequence: TGTGCCAGCAGCTCGTCGAGCGCAGATACGCAGTATTTT. Protein: CASSSSSADTQYF.